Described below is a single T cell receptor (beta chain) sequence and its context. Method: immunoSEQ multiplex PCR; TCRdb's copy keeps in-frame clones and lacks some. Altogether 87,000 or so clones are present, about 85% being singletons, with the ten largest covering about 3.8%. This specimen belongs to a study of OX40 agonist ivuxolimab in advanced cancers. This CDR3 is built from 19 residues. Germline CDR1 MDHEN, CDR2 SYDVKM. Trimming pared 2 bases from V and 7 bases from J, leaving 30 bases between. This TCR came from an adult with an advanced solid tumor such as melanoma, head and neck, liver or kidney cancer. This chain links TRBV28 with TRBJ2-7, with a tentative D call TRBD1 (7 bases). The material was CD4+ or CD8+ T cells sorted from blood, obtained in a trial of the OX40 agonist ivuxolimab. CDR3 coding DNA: TGTGCCAGCAGTTTACTTTCCCCTTTTACGCCTCAGGGGGGACAGGAGCAGTACTTC. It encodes CASSLLSPFTPQGGQEQYF.